The 9 T cell receptor beta chains listed next were all sequenced from one sample in a study of Graves' ophthalmopathy and Graves' hyperthyroidism. From RNA, the CDR3 regions of TCR beta chains were amplified and sequenced. Following a first-round RT-PCR that used HTBI primers, a second-round multiplex PCR was carried out. MiXCR was run by TCRdb on the multiplex PCR reads, yielding one entry per CDR3 protein. The sample yields 35,000 to 50,000 distinct CDR3 sequences, approximately 50% seen once. Sequenced input: peripheral blood. The source is an adult woman with stable Graves' hyperthyroidism.

CDR3 DNA sequence: TGTGCCAGCAGATTTGGAGGGACAGACTATGGCTACACCTTC. It translates to CASRFGGTDYGYTF. V usage is TRBV2 and J usage is TRBJ1-2; 7 nucleotides agree with TRBD1. The germline V gene has CDR1 SNHLY and CDR2 FYNNEI. Unmatched junction bases numbered 7, after V lost 6 bases and J lost 3 bases. The CDR3 loop spans 14 amino acids.

To note about this clonotype: At one boundary the junction diverges from the germline segment, which might be a read error. The chain couples TRBV9 to TRBJ1-3, with TRBD1 matching over 9 bases. CDR1 and CDR2 (germline): SGDLS, YYNGEE. This CDR3 spans 18 amino acids. The CDR3 DNA reads as TGTGCCAGCAGCGTATCTCCGGGACAGGGTTTTTCTGGAAACACCATATGTTTT. Residues: CASSVSPGQGFSGNTICF.

This rearrangement joins TRBV13 to TRBJ2-3; 8 bases map to TRBD2. Per germline, CDR1 PRHDT and CDR2 FYEKMQ (reference sequence). The CDR3 totals 16 residues. CDR3 sequence reads: CASREGTSGRGDTQYF. CDR3 DNA: TGTGCTAGCCGAGAGGGGACTAGTGGGAGAGGCGATACGCAGTATTTT.

This clonotype was recorded many times. The chain carries TRBV19 and TRBJ2-7; 7 bases fit TRBD1. Germline-derived CDR1 and CDR2 are LNHDA and SQIVND (reference sequence). The CDR3 spans 14 residues. V lost 4 bases, J lost 2 bases, and 5 bases stayed unmatched. Written as DNA, the CDR3 is TGTGCCAGTAGTACCAGGACAGGACCCTACGAGCAGTACTTC. Protein: CASSTRTGPYEQYF. The entire variable domain, with the rest obtained from reference TRBV19 and TRBJ2-7, is as follows: DGGITQSPKYLFRKEGQNVTLSCEQNLNHDAMYWYRQDPGQGLRLIYYSQIVNDFQKGDIAEGYSVSREKKESFPLTVTSAQKNPTAFYLCASSTRTGPYEQYFGPGTRLTVT.

This clonotype was detected only a few times. The chain uses TRBV4-1 and TRBJ2-3, with a tentative D call TRBD2 (6 bases). The V and J ends lost 4 bases and 6 bases respectively, with 20 bases between them. Germline loops: CDR1 MGHRA, CDR2 YSYEKL. The CDR3 consists of 16 residues. The CDR3 sequence is CASSRFPTSLGDTQYF. The CDR3 DNA is TGCGCCAGCAGCCGATTCCCCACTAGCCTAGGCGATACGCAGTATTTT.

The rearrangement joins TRBV20-1 to TRBJ2-7; possibly TRBD1 or TRBD2 for D (5 bases each). Trimming removed 1 base at V and 7 bases at J, with 8 bases between. The CDR3 totals 11 residues. In germline, CDR1 is DFQATT, CDR2 SNEGSKA (reference sequence). The CDR3 is CSARGGKEQYF. The CDR3 region has the DNA TGCAGTGCTAGAGGGGGGAAGGAGCAGTACTTC.

This clonotype was observed a few times. This chain uses TRBV24-1 with TRBJ2-5, with 10 positions matching TRBD2. J lost 3 bases, V lost 3 bases, and 3 bases had no gene match. The germline gives CDR1 KGHDR, CDR2 SFDVKD. The CDR3 loop spans 15 amino acids. This CDR3 reads CATSDATSGKETQYF. CDR3 coding DNA: TGTGCCACCAGTGATGCTACTAGCGGGAAAGAGACCCAGTACTTC.

The CDR3 sequence: CASSLTGGDYGYTF. The CDR3 DNA reads TGTGCCAGCAGCTTAACAGGGGGCGACTATGGCTACACCTTC. The chain carries TRBV7-2 and TRBJ1-2; 9 bases are a match to TRBD1. The CDR3 is 14 amino acids. CDR1 SGHTA and CDR2 FQGNSA come from the germline V gene. V dropped 2 bases and J dropped 3; count of bases not matched to a gene: 1.

As concerns this clonotype: The conserved phenylalanine or tryptophan is not found at the CDR3 terminus, so this likely reflects a read error. V usage is TRBV20-1 and J usage is TRBJ2-7, with 7 bases matching TRBD1. Trimming took 0 bases from V and 7 from J; bases not matched to a gene: 12. Per germline, CDR1 DFQATT and CDR2 SNEGSKA (reference sequence). The length of the CDR3 is 15 residues. CDR3 bases: TGCAGTGCTAGAGAGGTGACAGGGCCCACCGGGGAGCAGTACCTC. This gives the protein CSAREVTGPTGEQYL.